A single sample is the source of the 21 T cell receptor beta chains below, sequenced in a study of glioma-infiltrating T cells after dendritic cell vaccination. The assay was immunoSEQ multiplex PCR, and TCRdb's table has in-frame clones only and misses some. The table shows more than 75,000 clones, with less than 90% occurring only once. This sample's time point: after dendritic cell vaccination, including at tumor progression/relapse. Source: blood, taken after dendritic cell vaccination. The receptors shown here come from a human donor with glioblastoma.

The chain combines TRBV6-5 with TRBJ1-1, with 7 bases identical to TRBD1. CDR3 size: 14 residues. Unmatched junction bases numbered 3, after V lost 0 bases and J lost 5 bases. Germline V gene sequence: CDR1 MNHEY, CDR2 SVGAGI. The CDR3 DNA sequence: TGTGCCAGCAGTTACTCGACAGGGAGGACTGAAGCTTTCTTT. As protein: CASSYSTGRTEAFF.

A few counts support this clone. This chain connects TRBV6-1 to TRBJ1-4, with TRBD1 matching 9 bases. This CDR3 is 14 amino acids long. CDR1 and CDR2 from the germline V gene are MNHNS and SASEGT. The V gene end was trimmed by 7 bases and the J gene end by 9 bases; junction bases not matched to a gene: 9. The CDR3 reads CASTSGQGSQKLFF. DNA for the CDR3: TGTGCCAGCACATCGGGACAGGGCTCCCAAAAACTGTTTTTT.

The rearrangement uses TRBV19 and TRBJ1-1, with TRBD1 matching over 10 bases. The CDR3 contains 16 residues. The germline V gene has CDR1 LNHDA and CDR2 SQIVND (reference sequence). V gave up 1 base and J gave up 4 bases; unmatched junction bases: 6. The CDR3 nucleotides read TGTGCCAGTAGTATAGGCTCCGGGACAGGGGCCACTGAAGCTTTCTTT. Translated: CASSIGSGTGATEAFF. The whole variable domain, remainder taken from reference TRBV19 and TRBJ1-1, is DGGITQSPKYLFRKEGQNVTLSCEQNLNHDAMYWYRQDPGQGLRLIYYSQIVNDFQKGDIAEGYSVSREKKESFPLTVTSAQKNPTAFYLCASSIGSGTGATEAFFGQGTRLTVV.

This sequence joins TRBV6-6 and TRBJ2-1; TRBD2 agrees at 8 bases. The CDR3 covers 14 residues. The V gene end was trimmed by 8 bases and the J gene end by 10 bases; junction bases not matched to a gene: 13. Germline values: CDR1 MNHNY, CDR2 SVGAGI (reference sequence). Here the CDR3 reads CASSRTSPAREQFF. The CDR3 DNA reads TGTGCCAGCTCCCGGACTAGCCCGGCTCGGGAGCAGTTCTTC.

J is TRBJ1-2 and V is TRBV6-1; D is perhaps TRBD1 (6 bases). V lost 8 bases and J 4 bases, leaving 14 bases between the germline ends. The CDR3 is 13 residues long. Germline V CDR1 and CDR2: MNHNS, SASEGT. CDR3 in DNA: TGTGCCAGCGAGGGGGGGCAAGGCTATGGCTACACCTTC. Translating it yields CASEGGQGYGYTF.

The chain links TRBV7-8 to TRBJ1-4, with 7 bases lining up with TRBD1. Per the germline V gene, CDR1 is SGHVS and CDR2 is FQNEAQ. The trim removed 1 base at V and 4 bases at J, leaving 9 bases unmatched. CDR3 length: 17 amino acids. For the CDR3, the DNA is TGTGCCAGCAGCTTAGGGAGACCGGGACAGATTAATGAAAAACTGTTTTTT. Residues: CASSLGRPGQINEKLFF.

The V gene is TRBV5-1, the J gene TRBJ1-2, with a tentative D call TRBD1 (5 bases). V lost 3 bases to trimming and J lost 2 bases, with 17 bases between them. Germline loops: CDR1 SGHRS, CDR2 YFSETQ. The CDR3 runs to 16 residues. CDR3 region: CASSSQGGERNYGYTF. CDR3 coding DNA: TGCGCCAGCAGCTCTCAGGGCGGGGAAAGGAACTATGGCTACACCTTC.

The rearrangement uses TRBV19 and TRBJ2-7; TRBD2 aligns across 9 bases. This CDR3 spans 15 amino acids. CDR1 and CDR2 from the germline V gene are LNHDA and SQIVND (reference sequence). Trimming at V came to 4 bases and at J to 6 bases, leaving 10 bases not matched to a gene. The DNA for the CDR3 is TGTGCCAGTAGTACCGAAACTAGCGGGTGGAGCGAGCAGTACTTC. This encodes CASSTETSGWSEQYF.

In nucleotides, the CDR3 is TGTGCCAGCAGTCGCGTTCTAGACGAGCAGTACTTC. Translation gives CASSRVLDEQYF. The J gene is TRBJ2-7, the V gene TRBV5-4; D gene ambiguous. This CDR3 contains 12 residues. The germline gives CDR1 SGHNT, CDR2 YYREEE (reference sequence). V lost 5 bases and J 5 bases, leaving 11 bases between the germline ends.

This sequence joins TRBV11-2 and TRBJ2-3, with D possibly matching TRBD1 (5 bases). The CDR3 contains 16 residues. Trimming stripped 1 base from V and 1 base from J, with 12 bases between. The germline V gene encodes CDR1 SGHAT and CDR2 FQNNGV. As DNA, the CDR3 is TGTGCCAGCAGCTTAGGTGCAGGGTGGGGCACAGATACGCAGTATTTT. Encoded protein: CASSLGAGWGTDTQYF.

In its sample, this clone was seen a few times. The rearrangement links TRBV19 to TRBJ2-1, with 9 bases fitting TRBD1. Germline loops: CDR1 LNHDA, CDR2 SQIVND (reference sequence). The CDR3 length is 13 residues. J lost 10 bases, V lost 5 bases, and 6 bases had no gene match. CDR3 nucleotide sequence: TGTGCCAGTAGTCCGGGACAGGGAGCCGAGCAGTTCTTC. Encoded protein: CASSPGQGAEQFF.

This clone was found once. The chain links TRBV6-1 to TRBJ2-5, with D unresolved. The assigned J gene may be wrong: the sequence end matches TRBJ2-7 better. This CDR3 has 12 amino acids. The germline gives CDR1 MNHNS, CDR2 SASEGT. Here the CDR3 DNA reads TGTGCCAGCAGACCAGAACACTACGAGCAGTACTTC. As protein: CASRPEHYEQYF.

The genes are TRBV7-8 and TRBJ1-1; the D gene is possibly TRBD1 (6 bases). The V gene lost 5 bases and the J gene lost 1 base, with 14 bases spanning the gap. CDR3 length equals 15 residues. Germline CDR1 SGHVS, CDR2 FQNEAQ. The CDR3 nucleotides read TGTGCCAGCAGCCTAGGTAGGGGGGGGAACACTGAAGCTTTCTTT. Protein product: CASSLGRGGNTEAFF.

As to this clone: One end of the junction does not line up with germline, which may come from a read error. CDR3 loop: CVSSLFGQGLRGQPQHF. Here the CDR3 DNA reads TGTGTCAGCAGCTTGTTTGGACAGGGGCTAAGGGGTCAGCCCCAGCATTTT. This chain connects TRBV5-6 to TRBJ1-5; TRBD1 aligns across 9 bases. Germline V CDR1 and CDR2: SGHDT, YYEEEE. The CDR3 is 17 amino acids.

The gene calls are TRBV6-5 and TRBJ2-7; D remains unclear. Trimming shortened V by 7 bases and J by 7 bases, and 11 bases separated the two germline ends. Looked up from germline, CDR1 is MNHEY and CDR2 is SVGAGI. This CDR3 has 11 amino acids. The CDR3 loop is CASTPHSEQYF. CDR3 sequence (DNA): TGTGCCAGCACCCCCCACTCGGAGCAGTACTTC.

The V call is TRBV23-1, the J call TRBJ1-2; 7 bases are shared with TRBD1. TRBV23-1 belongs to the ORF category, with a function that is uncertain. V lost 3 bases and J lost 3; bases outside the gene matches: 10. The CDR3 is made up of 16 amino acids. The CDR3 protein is CASSHSGRQGYYGYTF. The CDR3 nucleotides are TGCGCCAGCAGTCACTCCGGTAGACAGGGCTACTATGGCTACACCTTC.

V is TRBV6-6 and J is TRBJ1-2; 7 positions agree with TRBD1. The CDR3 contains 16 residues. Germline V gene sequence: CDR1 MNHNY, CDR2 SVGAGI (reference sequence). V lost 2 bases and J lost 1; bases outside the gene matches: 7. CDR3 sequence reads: CASSYEGDRLNYGYTF. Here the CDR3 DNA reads TGTGCCAGCAGTTACGAGGGGGACAGACTTAACTATGGCTACACCTTC.

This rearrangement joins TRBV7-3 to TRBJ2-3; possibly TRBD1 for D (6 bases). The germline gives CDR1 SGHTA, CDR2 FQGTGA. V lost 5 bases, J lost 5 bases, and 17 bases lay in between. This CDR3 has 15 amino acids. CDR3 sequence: CASSIGQGPIDTQYF. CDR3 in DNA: TGTGCCAGCAGCATCGGGCAGGGGCCTATAGATACGCAGTATTTT.

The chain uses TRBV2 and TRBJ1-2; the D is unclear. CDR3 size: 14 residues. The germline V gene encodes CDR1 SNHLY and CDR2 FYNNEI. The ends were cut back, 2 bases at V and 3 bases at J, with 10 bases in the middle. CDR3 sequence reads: CASSEIVQDYGYTF. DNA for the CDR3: TGTGCCAGCAGTGAAATTGTCCAGGACTATGGCTACACCTTC.

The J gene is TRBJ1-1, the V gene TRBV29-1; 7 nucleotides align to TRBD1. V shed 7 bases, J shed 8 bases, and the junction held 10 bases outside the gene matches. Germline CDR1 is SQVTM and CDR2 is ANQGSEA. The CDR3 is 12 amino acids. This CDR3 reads CSERQGLNEAFF. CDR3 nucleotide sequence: TGCAGCGAAAGACAGGGCTTAAACGAAGCTTTCTTT.

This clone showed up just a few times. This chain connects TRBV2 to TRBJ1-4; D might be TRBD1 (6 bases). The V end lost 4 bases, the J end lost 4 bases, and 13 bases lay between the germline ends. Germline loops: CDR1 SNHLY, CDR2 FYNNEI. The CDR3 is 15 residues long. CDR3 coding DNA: TGTGCCAGCAGTGTTAGGACAGTGAGTAATGAAAAACTGTTTTTT. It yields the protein CASSVRTVSNEKLFF.